This TCR beta chain was recovered during a study of CD8 T cells in ankylosing spondylitis. General study results and limits: In reactive arthritis synovial fluid and blood, some motif variants had been reported before. Characteristic, it appeared, of ankylosing spondylitis blood was a TCR beta motif of about eight highly homologous variants.

TCRdb processed the 5' RACE reads anew with MiXCR; each CDR3 protein has one entry. The sample has 700,000 to 1,000,000 distinct CDR3 sequences, 12% seen once; the top ten hold approximately 0.51%. Comment on this clonotype: What it binds is not known.

Germline V gene lookup returns CDR1 SGHTA and CDR2 FQGTGA. Trimming cost V 6 bases and J 4 bases; bases outside gene matches: 4. This CDR3 spans 13 amino acids. The chain joins TRBV7-3 to TRBJ2-5; TRBD2 matches 8 bases. The TCR comes from a male donor with ankylosing spondylitis. The source material was blood, either unsorted or a sorted T cell fraction (not recorded which). The chain's CDR3 is CASSRGGSETQYF. The CDR3 DNA reads TGTGCCAGCAGTCGCGGGGGGTCAGAGACCCAGTACTTC.